These T cell receptor beta chains were read from a single sample in a study of T-cell reconstitution after alpha-beta-depleted transplantation in children. One entry per CDR3 protein, called by TCRdb with MiXCR from the PCR reads. The repertoire consists of about 260,000 distinct CDR3 sequences, with 7.5% to 9.5% occurring once and the leading ten covering 6% to 7%. Specimen: PBMCs, mostly from graft donor cells, collected 180 days after TCRalphabeta/CD19-depleted stem cell transplant. The receptors derive from a male patient younger than 18 who had a stem cell transplant for acute lymphoblastic leukemia, so the T cells may come from the graft donor. The CDR3 runs from the conserved cysteine through the conserved F or W. Fields, in order: J gene, V gene, clone size, D gene, CDR3 length, CDR3 DNA, CDR3 protein. A D gene is named only where the DNA matches it firmly. The size of a clone is reported for some rows only, either as once, few or many, or as a class for expanded clones.

TRBJ2-7 TRBV29-1 many TRBD1 18 TGCAGCGTTGGGGCCGCTGACAGGGGAGGTCCCCCCCTCTACGAGCAGTACTTC CSVGAADRGGPPLYEQYF
TRBJ1-5 TRBV28 many - 14 TGTGCCAGCAGGTCGGGGGCAGTACCCCAGCCCCAGCATTTT CASRSGAVPQPQHF
TRBJ2-2 TRBV12-3/TRBV12-4 many - 13 TGTGCCAGCAGTTTAAGGCGCACCGGGGAGCTGTTTTTT CASSLRRTGELFF
TRBJ2-7 TRBV29-1 many - 13 TGCAGCGTTGTTGGGACGCAACCCTACGAGCAGTACTTC CSVVGTQPYEQYF
TRBJ2-5 TRBV28 many - 16 TGTGCCAGCAAAGTTTATGCCGGGAGCAGCCAAGAGACCCAGTACTTC CASKVYAGSSQETQYF
TRBJ2-3 TRBV3-1 - TRBD2 16 TGTGCCAGCAGCCAAGAGTGGGCTAGCGGCCTAGATACGCAGTATTTT CASSQEWASGLDTQYF
TRBJ2-4 TRBV29-1 many - 13 TGCAGCGTTGAGTCTGGGTACCAAAACATTCAGTACTTC CSVESGYQNIQYF
TRBJ1-1 TRBV18 many - 13 TGTGCCAGCTCACCACCACCCCTTACTGAAGCTTTCTTT CASSPPPLTEAFF
TRBJ2-7 TRBV7-8 many - 14 TGTGCCAGCAGCTTCCAGGAGGTTGCCTACGAGCAGTACTTC CASSFQEVAYEQYF
TRBJ1-1 TRBV7-3 many TRBD1 13 TGTGCCAGCAGTTTACAGGGGTACACTGAAGCTTTCTTT CASSLQGYTEAFF
TRBJ2-7 TRBV5-1 many - 13 TGCGCCAGCAGCCGAACAGGGACCTACGAGCAGTACTTC CASSRTGTYEQYF
TRBJ1-6 TRBV7-2 many - 15 TGTGCCAGCAGCTTATTTAAGGCTCGGGAGTCACCCCTCCACTTT CASSLFKARESPLHF